The TCR beta chain under discussion was sequenced for a study of neurological immune-mediated disorders. Noted time point: longitudinal time-point 2. Germline V gene lookup returns CDR1 SGHDT and CDR2 YYEEEE. Trimming stripped 4 bases from V and 1 base from J, with 21 bases between. This CDR3 has 17 amino acids. TCRdb called the 5' RACE reads again in MiXCR, with one record for every CDR3 protein. The repertoire consists of some 87,000 distinct CDR3 sequences, with over 4.5% occurring once and the leading ten covering 7.9%. This clonotype appeared many times. The source material was PBMCs. The origin of this receptor is a woman aged 60 to 75 with multiple sclerosis. This chain links TRBV5-6 with TRBJ2-7, with D perhaps matching TRBD1 (5 bases). CDR3 amino acids: CASSPYPDSIDSYEQYF. The DNA of the CDR3 is TGTGCCAGCAGCCCGTACCCCGACAGTATAGATTCCTACGAGCAGTACTTC. Full variable domain (outside the CDR3, taken from reference TRBV5-6 and TRBJ2-7): DAGVTQSPTHLIKTRGQQVTLRCSPKSGHDTVSWYQQALGQGPQFIFQYYEEEERQRGNFPDRFSGHQFPNYSSELNVNALLLGDSALYLCASSPYPDSIDSYEQYFGPGTRLTVT.